This TCR beta chain was profiled in a study of Graves' ophthalmopathy and Graves' hyperthyroidism. The CDR3 totals 11 residues. Germline loops: CDR1 ENHRY, CDR2 SYGVKD. Comments on this clonotype: At one of its ends the junction is not consistent with the germline gene, which may arise from a read error.

RNA transcripts provided the template for amplifying TCR beta CDR3 regions. First-round RT-PCR relied on HTBI primers, and a second-round multiplex PCR came next. TCRdb re-called the multiplex PCR reads through MiXCR, storing one row per CDR3 protein. The table includes roughly 220,000 distinct CDR3 sequences, 45% detected once. The sequencing sample was made of peripheral blood. V and J are TRBV10-3 and TRBJ1-1; D call uncertain. This sequence originates from an adult man with Graves' ophthalmopathy. This CDR3 is CASSERVKAFF. The CDR3 DNA sequence: TGTGCCAGCAGTGAAAGGGTGAAAGCTTTCTTT.